A selection of T cell receptor beta chains follows, all from one sample in a study of early T cells in non-severe SARS-CoV-2 infection. From the 5' RACE reads, TCRdb called clonotypes with MiXCR, one entry per CDR3 protein. This table holds about 67,000 distinct CDR3 sequences, 11% found once. The sequenced sample was whole blood. The receptors here all came from an adult who was a healthcare worker with PCR-confirmed SARS-CoV-2 infection or an uninfected control (not recorded which). CDR3s include the opening cysteine and the closing phenylalanine or tryptophan. D genes are given only for firm matches. For some rows the clone size is stated as once, few or many, or as a class when expanded; others skip it.

J gene: TRBJ2-7; D gene: -; clone size: many; V gene: TRBV27; CDR3 protein: CASSLSLGMRSYEQYF; CDR3 DNA: TGTGCCAGCAGTTTATCTCTGGGAATGAGGTCCTACGAGCAGTACTTC
J gene: TRBJ2-5; D gene: -; clone size: many; V gene: TRBV2; CDR3 protein: CASRGDIETQYF; CDR3 DNA: TGTGCCAGCAGAGGGGACATTGAGACCCAGTACTTC
J gene: TRBJ2-5; D gene: TRBD1; clone size: many; V gene: TRBV20-1; CDR3 protein: CSANPGQGERDQYF; CDR3 DNA: TGCAGTGCTAACCCGGGACAGGGTGAAAGGGACCAGTACTTC
J gene: TRBJ1-4; D gene: TRBD1; clone size: -; V gene: TRBV3-1; CDR3 protein: CASSQADRALEKLFF; CDR3 DNA: TGTGCCAGCAGCCAAGCCGACAGGGCCTTGGAAAAACTGTTTTTT
J gene: TRBJ2-1; D gene: TRBD1; clone size: many; V gene: TRBV24-1; CDR3 protein: CATSGQRTGKVYNEQFF; CDR3 DNA: TGTGCCACCAGTGGGCAACGGACAGGGAAAGTATACAATGAGCAGTTCTTC
J gene: TRBJ2-1; D gene: TRBD1; clone size: -; V gene: TRBV12-3/TRBV12-4; CDR3 protein: CASTPGQLYNEQFF; CDR3 DNA: TGTGCCAGCACACCGGGACAGCTCTACAATGAGCAGTTCTTC
J gene: TRBJ2-3; D gene: TRBD2; clone size: few; V gene: TRBV20-1; CDR3 protein: CSAGRPAGGHTDTQYF; CDR3 DNA: TGCAGTGCTGGGCGGCCAGCGGGGGGCCACACAGATACGCAGTATTTT
J gene: TRBJ1-6; D gene: -; clone size: many; V gene: TRBV12-3/TRBV12-4; CDR3 protein: CASRQPGNSPLHF; CDR3 DNA: TGTGCCAGCAGACAACCAGGAAATTCACCCCTCCACTTT
J gene: TRBJ1-1; D gene: -; clone size: many; V gene: TRBV29-1; CDR3 protein: CSVRRGSATEAFF; CDR3 DNA: TGCAGCGTTCGGAGGGGGTCCGCCACTGAAGCTTTCTTT
J gene: TRBJ2-1; D gene: -; clone size: many; V gene: TRBV20-1; CDR3 protein: CSARGGNPLYNEQFF; CDR3 DNA: TGCAGTGCTAGAGGGGGGAACCCCCTCTACAATGAGCAGTTCTTC
J gene: TRBJ1-1; D gene: -; clone size: many; V gene: TRBV20-1; CDR3 protein: CSAPRGGKGTEAFF; CDR3 DNA: TGCAGTGCCCCTCGGGGCGGGAAGGGCACTGAAGCTTTCTTT
J gene: TRBJ2-2; D gene: TRBD1; clone size: many; V gene: TRBV27; CDR3 protein: CASSPRTGGTRNTGELFF; CDR3 DNA: TGTGCCAGCAGTCCCCGGACAGGGGGCACTAGGAACACCGGGGAGCTGTTTTTT
J gene: TRBJ2-1; D gene: TRBD2; clone size: many; V gene: TRBV5-1; CDR3 protein: CASSLAGTSDPSSYNEQFF; CDR3 DNA: TGCGCCAGCAGCTTGGCCGGGACTAGCGACCCCTCCTCCTACAATGAGCAGTTCTTC
J gene: TRBJ1-5; D gene: -; clone size: many; V gene: TRBV4-2; CDR3 protein: CASSHMGLGRNQPQHF; CDR3 DNA: TGTGCCAGCAGCCACATGGGGTTGGGGCGCAATCAGCCCCAGCATTTT
J gene: TRBJ2-5; D gene: -; clone size: -; V gene: TRBV7-9; CDR3 protein: CASSLDTGQTQYF; CDR3 DNA: TGTGCCAGCAGCTTAGATACGGGACAGACCCAGTACTTC
J gene: TRBJ2-7; D gene: TRBD1; clone size: many; V gene: TRBV28; CDR3 protein: CASSSAPGTGVGEQYF; CDR3 DNA: TGTGCCAGCAGTTCCGCCCCCGGGACAGGGGTCGGCGAGCAGTACTTC
J gene: TRBJ2-6; D gene: -; clone size: -; V gene: TRBV5-1; CDR3 protein: CASSPQGTGANVLTF; CDR3 DNA: TGCGCCAGCAGCCCACAGGGTACTGGGGCCAACGTCCTGACTTTC
J gene: TRBJ2-2; D gene: -; clone size: -; V gene: TRBV7-2; CDR3 protein: CASSLASSTGELFF; CDR3 DNA: TGTGCCAGCAGCTTAGCTAGTTCCACCGGGGAGCTGTTTTTT
J gene: TRBJ2-1; D gene: -; clone size: many; V gene: TRBV19; CDR3 protein: CASSPQGNEQFF; CDR3 DNA: TGTGCCAGTAGCCCACAGGGTAATGAGCAGTTCTTC
J gene: TRBJ2-7; D gene: TRBD1; clone size: -; V gene: TRBV11-2; CDR3 protein: CASGFGQGAYEQYF; CDR3 DNA: TGTGCCAGCGGCTTTGGACAGGGCGCCTACGAGCAGTACTTC
J gene: TRBJ2-7; D gene: -; clone size: many; V gene: TRBV20-1; CDR3 protein: CSARGGIEQYF; CDR3 DNA: TGCAGTGCTAGGGGGGGTATTGAGCAGTACTTC
J gene: TRBJ2-3; D gene: -; clone size: -; V gene: TRBV12-3/TRBV12-4; CDR3 protein: CASSSMGERADTQYF; CDR3 DNA: TGTGCCAGCAGTTCAATGGGGGAACGGGCAGATACGCAGTATTTT
J gene: TRBJ1-1; D gene: -; clone size: few; V gene: TRBV29-1; CDR3 protein: CSVERGGRGEAFF; CDR3 DNA: TGCAGCGTTGAACGGGGAGGGCGCGGTGAAGCTTTCTTT
J gene: TRBJ2-3; D gene: TRBD2; clone size: -; V gene: TRBV7-2; CDR3 protein: CASSTLAIKPTSTDTQYF; CDR3 DNA: TGTGCCAGCAGCACACTAGCGATCAAACCCACTAGCACAGATACGCAGTATTTT
J gene: TRBJ1-5; D gene: TRBD1; clone size: few; V gene: TRBV29-1; CDR3 protein: CSVVWDRLIEQPQHF; CDR3 DNA: TGCAGCGTTGTTTGGGACAGGCTAATTGAGCAGCCCCAGCATTTT
J gene: TRBJ2-2; D gene: -; clone size: many; V gene: TRBV5-1; CDR3 protein: CASSAPSSVDSGELFF; CDR3 DNA: TGCGCCAGCAGCGCGCCTTCATCGGTTGATTCCGGGGAGCTGTTTTTT
J gene: TRBJ1-1; D gene: -; clone size: many; V gene: TRBV10-3; CDR3 protein: CAISDEGLDTEAFF; CDR3 DNA: TGTGCCATCAGTGATGAAGGGTTGGACACTGAAGCTTTCTTT
J gene: TRBJ2-3; D gene: TRBD1; clone size: few; V gene: TRBV29-1; CDR3 protein: CSVVPRGSTDTQYF; CDR3 DNA: TGCAGCGTTGTGCCCAGGGGGAGCACAGATACGCAGTATTTT
J gene: TRBJ2-6; D gene: TRBD1; clone size: many; V gene: TRBV5-1; CDR3 protein: CASSLQGAGANVLTF; CDR3 DNA: TGCGCCAGCAGCCTACAGGGGGCTGGGGCCAACGTCCTGACTTTC
J gene: TRBJ1-1; D gene: -; clone size: many; V gene: TRBV29-1; CDR3 protein: CSVQGTGPEAFF; CDR3 DNA: TGCAGCGTCCAAGGAACCGGCCCCGAGGCTTTCTTT
J gene: TRBJ2-3; D gene: TRBD1; clone size: many; V gene: TRBV20-1; CDR3 protein: CSAAPPRGQGTSTDTQYF; CDR3 DNA: TGCAGTGCCGCGCCGCCAAGGGGACAGGGAACTAGCACAGATACGCAGTATTTT
J gene: TRBJ2-5; D gene: TRBD2; clone size: many; V gene: TRBV7-9; CDR3 protein: CASSFPIGRQGYETQYF; CDR3 DNA: TGTGCCAGCAGCTTCCCGATCGGGAGGCAGGGCTACGAGACCCAGTACTTC
J gene: TRBJ2-1; D gene: TRBD2; clone size: many; V gene: TRBV12-3/TRBV12-4; CDR3 protein: CASSRLAGPYNEQFF; CDR3 DNA: TGTGCCAGCAGCCGACTAGCGGGACCCTACAATGAGCAGTTCTTC
J gene: TRBJ2-1; D gene: TRBD2; clone size: many; V gene: TRBV5-1; CDR3 protein: CASRAGGPNEQFF; CDR3 DNA: TGCGCCAGCAGAGCGGGGGGGCCCAATGAGCAGTTCTTC
J gene: TRBJ2-3; D gene: -; clone size: many; V gene: TRBV7-9; CDR3 protein: CASSFGINPTDTQYF; CDR3 DNA: TGTGCCAGCAGCTTCGGGATCAACCCCACAGATACGCAGTATTTT
J gene: TRBJ2-5; D gene: -; clone size: many; V gene: TRBV20-1; CDR3 protein: CSARRPEGTLETQYF; CDR3 DNA: TGCAGTGCTAGACGCCCGGAGGGGACCCTGGAGACCCAGTACTTC
J gene: TRBJ2-3; D gene: TRBD2; clone size: -; V gene: TRBV4-1; CDR3 protein: CASSQEASGGEGDTQYF; CDR3 DNA: TGCGCCAGCAGCCAAGAGGCTAGCGGAGGGGAGGGAGATACGCAGTATTTT
J gene: TRBJ1-1; D gene: TRBD1; clone size: few; V gene: TRBV6-5; CDR3 protein: CASSTTGESTEAFF; CDR3 DNA: TGTGCCAGCAGTACTACAGGGGAGAGCACTGAAGCTTTCTTT
J gene: TRBJ1-1; D gene: -; clone size: -; V gene: TRBV19; CDR3 protein: CASSADLIREAFF; CDR3 DNA: TGTGCCAGTAGTGCGGACCTCATCCGTGAAGCTTTCTTT
J gene: TRBJ1-4; D gene: TRBD1; clone size: few; V gene: TRBV24-1; CDR3 protein: CATSETGTGIGEKLFF; CDR3 DNA: TGTGCCACCAGTGAAACCGGGACAGGGATTGGCGAAAAACTGTTTTTT
J gene: TRBJ1-6; D gene: TRBD1; clone size: many; V gene: TRBV27; CDR3 protein: CASSLDRGTYNSPLHF; CDR3 DNA: TGTGCCAGCAGTTTAGACAGGGGGACCTATAATTCACCCCTCCACTTT
J gene: TRBJ2-5; D gene: -; clone size: few; V gene: TRBV29-1; CDR3 protein: CSALPPTQQETQYF; CDR3 DNA: TGCAGCGCCCTACCCCCTACCCAACAAGAGACCCAGTACTTC
J gene: TRBJ2-7; D gene: TRBD2; clone size: -; V gene: TRBV2; CDR3 protein: CASRERGSYEQYF; CDR3 DNA: TGTGCCAGCAGGGAGCGGGGGTCCTACGAGCAGTACTTC
J gene: TRBJ2-7; D gene: TRBD2; clone size: -; V gene: TRBV27; CDR3 protein: CASSSGGIEQYF; CDR3 DNA: TGTGCCAGCAGTTCGGGGGGAATCGAGCAGTACTTC
J gene: TRBJ1-6; D gene: -; clone size: -; V gene: TRBV5-1; CDR3 protein: CASSLEAGRSPLHF; CDR3 DNA: TGCGCCAGCAGCTTGGAGGCAGGGCGCTCACCCCTCCACTTT
J gene: TRBJ1-6; D gene: -; clone size: -; V gene: TRBV7-2; CDR3 protein: CASSLQGLRSPLHF; CDR3 DNA: TGTGCCAGCAGCTTACAAGGGCTTAGGTCACCCCTCCACTTT
J gene: TRBJ2-1; D gene: -; clone size: -; V gene: TRBV11-2; CDR3 protein: CASSYGTNPLGYNEQFF; CDR3 DNA: TGTGCCAGCAGCTACGGGACCAATCCCTTGGGCTACAATGAGCAGTTCTTC
J gene: TRBJ2-7; D gene: TRBD1; clone size: few; V gene: TRBV20-1; CDR3 protein: CSATKQGYEQYF; CDR3 DNA: TGCAGTGCCACTAAACAGGGGTACGAGCAGTACTTC
J gene: TRBJ2-2; D gene: TRBD1; clone size: many; V gene: TRBV6-1; CDR3 protein: CASRADRGNTGELFF; CDR3 DNA: TGTGCCAGCAGGGCCGACAGGGGGAATACCGGGGAGCTGTTTTTT
J gene: TRBJ2-3; D gene: TRBD2; clone size: -; V gene: TRBV20-1; CDR3 protein: CSARNRASGREIWTDTQYF; CDR3 DNA: TGCAGTGCTAGAAACCGGGCCAGCGGGAGGGAGATTTGGACAGATACGCAGTATTTT
J gene: TRBJ2-2; D gene: -; clone size: many; V gene: TRBV18; CDR3 protein: CASSPPASGTGELFF; CDR3 DNA: TGTGCCAGCTCACCACCGGCATCGGGGACCGGGGAGCTGTTTTTT
J gene: TRBJ1-1; D gene: -; clone size: -; V gene: TRBV7-6; CDR3 protein: CASSLVGENTEAFF; CDR3 DNA: TGTGCCAGCAGCTTAGTAGGGGAGAACACTGAAGCTTTCTTT
J gene: TRBJ2-5; D gene: -; clone size: -; V gene: TRBV12-3/TRBV12-4; CDR3 protein: CASSSFKSGETQYF; CDR3 DNA: TGTGCCAGCAGCTCCTTTAAATCGGGAGAGACCCAGTACTTC
J gene: TRBJ2-7; D gene: -; clone size: many; V gene: TRBV29-1; CDR3 protein: CSGTGTAYEQYF; CDR3 DNA: TGCAGCGGTACAGGGACCGCCTACGAGCAGTACTTC
J gene: TRBJ1-4; D gene: -; clone size: many; V gene: TRBV12-2; CDR3 protein: CASRLWDRGYEKLFF; CDR3 DNA: TGTGCAAGTCGCTTATGGGACAGGGGATACGAAAAACTGTTTTTT
J gene: TRBJ1-5; D gene: -; clone size: many; V gene: TRBV5-6; CDR3 protein: CASSVDSSKDQPQHF; CDR3 DNA: TGTGCCAGCAGCGTAGACTCGAGTAAGGATCAGCCCCAGCATTTT
J gene: TRBJ2-2; D gene: TRBD2; clone size: many; V gene: TRBV10-2; CDR3 protein: CASRLGLAGDTGELFF; CDR3 DNA: TGCGCCAGCAGACTCGGACTAGCGGGAGATACCGGGGAGCTGTTTTTT
J gene: TRBJ2-3; D gene: -; clone size: many; V gene: TRBV10-3; CDR3 protein: CAINPGVSTDTQYF; CDR3 DNA: TGTGCCATCAATCCGGGCGTTAGCACAGATACGCAGTATTTT
J gene: TRBJ2-4; D gene: -; clone size: many; V gene: TRBV13; CDR3 protein: CASSLGGVGIQYF; CDR3 DNA: TGTGCCAGCAGCTTAGGAGGGGTTGGGATTCAGTACTTC